The 21 T cell receptor beta chains reported below all come from one sample, sequenced in a study of CD8+ T cells in alopecia areata. Reverse transcribed after extraction, RNA yielded cDNA as the sequencing template. Assay used: immunoSEQ multiplex PCR; TCRdb lists only in-frame clones, some missing. Of a few hundred thousand clones listed, approximately 60% are singletons. Treatment noted: oral pan-JAK inhibitor, 5-10 mg twice daily. The sequencing used CD4+ T cells sorted from blood, collected around week 54, from a patient treated with tofacitinib. The source is a human donor with alopecia areata.

This chain joins TRBV5-1 and TRBJ2-1, with D possibly matching TRBD1 (6 bases). Trimming cost V 0 bases and J 5 bases, with 12 bases left between them. The CDR3 sequence is 15 residues long. Germline V gene sequence: CDR1 SGHRS, CDR2 YFSETQ. The CDR3 DNA sequence: TGCGCCAGCAGCTTGGAGACAGGTACGGACAATGAGCAGTTCTTC. Amino acid sequence: CASSLETGTDNEQFF.

This clone has a single count. This rearrangement joins TRBV4-1 to TRBJ2-1; perhaps TRBD2 as D (5 bases). Germline CDR1 MGHRA, CDR2 YSYEKL. The CDR3 contains 15 residues. Trimming removed 0 bases at V and 6 bases at J, with 12 bases between. The CDR3 DNA sequence: TGCGCCAGCAGCCAAGATCCGGGCCGGGGCAATGAGCAGTTCTTC. This sequence encodes CASSQDPGRGNEQFF.

The rearrangement joins TRBV7-8 to TRBJ1-6; TRBD1 is a possible D gene (5 bases). Germline V gives CDR1 SGHVS, CDR2 FQNEAQ. The ends were cut back, 3 bases at V and 6 bases at J, with 9 bases in the middle. This CDR3 is built from 14 residues. The CDR3 DNA reads TGTGCCAGCAGCTTCCGGGACCCTAATTCACCCCTCCACTTT. The encoded protein is CASSFRDPNSPLHF.

The chain couples TRBV5-6 to TRBJ2-2; TRBD1 matches at 7 bases. V gave up 8 bases and J gave up 7 bases; unmatched junction bases: 17. This CDR3 has 16 amino acids. The germline V gene encodes CDR1 SGHDT and CDR2 YYEEEE. In DNA, the CDR3 is TGTGCCAGTTGTACATCCAAGGACAGGACTTGCGGGGAGCTGTTTTTT. It is translated as CASCTSKDRTCGELFF.

This clone was recorded only once. The chain joins TRBV9 to TRBJ1-6; TRBD1 aligns across 11 bases. CDR1 is SGDLS and CDR2 is YYNGEE in the germline V gene. CDR3 length: 16 residues. Trimming cost V 3 bases and J 10 bases; bases outside gene matches: 9. CDR3 protein: CASSAGQGAMGSPLHF. For the CDR3, the DNA is TGTGCCAGCAGCGCAGGACAGGGGGCAATGGGATCACCCCTCCACTTT.

V and J are TRBV29-1 and TRBJ1-4, with TRBD1 identical over 11 bases. The length of the CDR3 is 14 residues. Per the germline V gene, CDR1 is SQVTM and CDR2 is ANQGSEA. The V and J ends lost 4 bases and 4 bases, in that order; junction bases with no gene match: 2. CDR3 in amino acids: CSVAGTGGNEKLFF. The DNA for the CDR3 is TGCAGCGTTGCCGGGACAGGGGGTAATGAAAAACTGTTTTTT.

This chain joins TRBV20-1 and TRBJ1-2; D unresolved. This CDR3 has 11 residues. Germline V gene sequence: CDR1 DFQATT, CDR2 SNEGSKA (reference sequence). Trimming took off 5 bases at V and 2 bases at J, with 6 bases between the two ends. Here the CDR3 DNA reads TGCAGTGCTCCAGCGAACTATGGCTACACCTTC. It yields the protein CSAPANYGYTF.

Only a few counts were recorded for this clone. This sequence joins TRBV29-1 and TRBJ2-7, with D perhaps TRBD2 (6 bases). The CDR3 sequence is 13 residues long. Germline CDR1 and CDR2: SQVTM and ANQGSEA. Trimming shortened V by 4 bases and J by 1 base, and 11 bases separated the two germline ends. For the CDR3, the DNA is TGCAGCGTTGTGGGGACTCCTTCCTACGAGCAGTACTTC. It yields the protein CSVVGTPSYEQYF.

Comments on this clone: A read error is possible here, since a much larger clone lies one base away. Other nucleotide sequences in the sample specify the same CDR3. This sequence joins TRBV11-2 and TRBJ2-5, with D unresolved. There are 11 residues in the CDR3. The V and J ends lost 2 bases and 5 bases respectively, with 3 bases between them. Germline lookup yields CDR1 SGHAT and CDR2 FQNNGV. The CDR3 sequence is CASSLSETQYF. CDR3 bases: TGTGCCAGCAGCTTATCGGAGACCCAGTACTTC. Drawing the rest from reference TRBV11-2 and TRBJ2-5, the complete variable domain is EAGVAQSPRYKIIEKRQSVAFWCNPISGHATLYWYQQILGQGPKLLIQFQNNGVVDDSQLPKDRFSAERLKGVDSTLKIQPAKLEDSAVYLCASSLSETQYFGPGTRLLVL.

The chain recombines TRBV30 with TRBJ2-2; 12 nucleotides align to TRBD1. After removal of 0 bases from V and 7 bases from J, the junction contained 6 bases not matched to a gene. Per germline, CDR1 GTSNPN and CDR2 SVGIG (reference sequence). The CDR3 has 16 residues. The DNA of the CDR3 is TGTGCCTGGAGTGTACCCGGGACAGGGGGCCACGGGGAGCTGTTTTTT. It translates to CAWSVPGTGGHGELFF.

The chain is built from TRBV2 and TRBJ2-7; possible D gene TRBD1, 6 bases. Germline CDR1 reads SNHLY; CDR2 reads FYNNEI. The V end lost 5 bases, the J end lost 4 bases, and 15 bases lay between the germline ends. The CDR3 is 14 amino acids. CDR3 residues: CASSSGTRNYEQYF. The CDR3 nucleotides read TGTGCCAGCAGTTCCGGGACAAGGAATTACGAGCAGTACTTC.

The chain recombines TRBV4-1 with TRBJ2-3; D unresolved. V lost 2 bases and J 0 bases, leaving 6 bases between the germline ends. The CDR3 runs to 14 residues. Germline values: CDR1 MGHRA, CDR2 YSYEKL. The CDR3 is CASSQLGSTDTQYF. The CDR3 nucleotides read TGCGCCAGCAGCCAACTAGGAAGCACAGATACGCAGTATTTT.

In DNA form, the CDR3 reads TGTGCCAGCAGTGACACGGATTCCTACGAGCAGTACTTC. Encoded protein: CASSDTDSYEQYF. This chain joins TRBV25-1 and TRBJ2-7; D not certain. The CDR3 contains 13 residues. CDR1 MGHDK and CDR2 SYGVNS come from the germline V gene. V dropped 3 bases and J dropped 1 base, with 7 bases sitting between them.

The rearrangement links TRBV6-5 to TRBJ2-7; 7 bases agree with TRBD1. V shed 6 bases, J shed 3 bases, and the junction held 5 bases outside the gene matches. CDR1 MNHEY and CDR2 SVGAGI come from the germline V gene. The CDR3 runs to 13 residues. CDR3 DNA sequence: TGTGCCAGCAGAAAGGACAGGAGCTACGAGCAGTACTTC. This sequence encodes CASRKDRSYEQYF.

The V and J genes are TRBV30 and TRBJ2-5, with 11 positions matching TRBD2. J gave up 5 bases and V 3 bases, and 11 bases lay outside the gene matches. CDR3 size: 16 residues. Germline V gene sequence: CDR1 GTSNPN, CDR2 SVGIG (reference sequence). The CDR3 region is CAWRPTFSGGAETQYF. In DNA form, the CDR3 reads TGTGCCTGGAGACCAACGTTTAGCGGGGGGGCGGAGACCCAGTACTTC.

This clone has just one count. The CDR3 is CASSRDRGSYGYTF. The CDR3 bases are TGCGCCAGCAGCCGTGACAGGGGGAGCTATGGCTACACCTTC. This sequence joins TRBV4-1 and TRBJ1-2, with 9 bases fitting TRBD1. V was pared by 4 bases and J by 4 bases, with 4 bases of the junction left unmatched. Per the germline V gene, CDR1 is MGHRA and CDR2 is YSYEKL. This CDR3 has 14 residues.

This rearrangement joins TRBV27 to TRBJ2-3; D possibly matches TRBD1 or TRBD2 (7 bases each). Looked up from germline, CDR1 is MNHEY and CDR2 is SMNVEV (reference sequence). The germline V and J ends were trimmed by 4 bases and 3 bases, with 20 bases remaining between them. The CDR3 extends over 17 amino acids. The CDR3 loop is CASSSDTHRGGTDTQYF. DNA of the CDR3: TGTGCCAGCAGTTCTGACACACACAGGGGAGGGACAGATACGCAGTATTTT.

The J gene is TRBJ2-1, the V gene TRBV29-1; 7 nucleotides line up with TRBD2. With 6 bases clipped from V and 7 bases from J, the junction kept 18 bases outside the gene matches. The germline V gene encodes CDR1 SQVTM and CDR2 ANQGSEA. The CDR3 runs to 16 residues. CDR3 protein: CSVDSYAREGLNEQFF. The CDR3 DNA reads TGCAGCGTGGACTCCTATGCCAGGGAGGGGTTGAATGAGCAGTTCTTC.

This chain links TRBV2 with TRBJ1-6; D gene ambiguous. The V end lost 2 bases, the J end lost 10 bases, and 12 bases lay between the germline ends. Germline-derived CDR1 and CDR2 are SNHLY and FYNNEI. This CDR3 spans 14 amino acids. Here the CDR3 reads CASSESRQLSPLHF. The CDR3 DNA is TGTGCCAGCAGTGAAAGTCGGCAGTTGTCACCCCTCCACTTT.

The V and J genes are TRBV9 and TRBJ2-1; D unresolved. The CDR3 spans 15 residues. CDR1 SGDLS and CDR2 YYNGEE come from the germline V gene. The V gene lost 4 bases and the J gene lost 2 bases, with 13 bases spanning the gap. The CDR3 protein is CASSPGPPPYNEQFF. The CDR3 bases are TGTGCCAGCAGCCCAGGCCCTCCACCCTACAATGAGCAGTTCTTC.

The chain uses TRBV7-6 and TRBJ1-2; D gene ambiguous. V lost 5 bases to trimming and J lost 3 bases, with 10 bases between them. The germline gives CDR1 SGHVS, CDR2 FNYEAQ. CDR3 length equals 13 residues. This CDR3 reads CASSPRTDYGYTF. The DNA for the CDR3 is TGTGCCAGCAGCCCACGGACGGACTATGGCTACACCTTC.